These 10 T cell receptor beta chains were all obtained from the same sample, sequenced in a study of Ad26.COV2.S vaccination and SARS-CoV-2 variants. Sample treatment: about 20 received Ad26.COV2.S at low or high dose, single or two shots; about five received placebo; per-sample allocation not given. All samples were drawn on day 63, counting from the first vaccine or placebo injection. Profiling relied on immunoSEQ multiplex PCR, and the TCRdb table lists in-frame clones only, not all of them. This table holds about 400,000 clones, around 89% found once. The source material was peripheral blood, sampled in a trial of Ad26.COV2.S vaccine versus placebo. These receptors originate from a person between 18 and 60 years old who received the Ad26.COV2.S COVID-19 vaccine or a placebo.

The chain combines TRBV9 with TRBJ2-7; 8 bases agree with TRBD1. V lost 3 bases to trimming and J lost 5 bases; unmatched junction nucleotides: 10. The CDR3 length is 15 residues. CDR1 is SGDLS, CDR2 YYNGEE, per germline. The CDR3 DNA is TGTGCCAGCAGCGAGGGGAGGACAGGGTACGACGAGCAGTACTTC. Translated: CASSEGRTGYDEQYF.

V is TRBV3-1 (or the pseudogene TRBV3-2) and J is TRBJ1-6, with unresolved D. V was cut by 0 bases and J by 8 bases, with 8 bases left in between. The CDR3 consists of 14 residues. Germline V gene data show CDR1 as LGHDT and CDR2 as YNNKEL (reference sequence). The CDR3 DNA follows: TGTGCCAGCAGCCAAGATAATCGAGATTCACCCCTCCACTTT. It specifies CASSQDNRDSPLHF.

The CDR3 coding sequence is TGTGCCAGTAGTATCCGCACCGGGCCAGACGAGCAGTACTTC. Its protein is CASSIRTGPDEQYF. The rearrangement uses TRBV19 and TRBJ2-7; no clear D gene. The CDR3 is 14 residues long. Germline loops: CDR1 LNHDA, CDR2 SQIVND (reference sequence). V was shortened by 3 bases and J by 5 bases, with 14 bases between the two germline ends.

CDR3 in amino acids: CASSQYPSRIQYF. CDR3 coding DNA: TGCGCCAGCAGTCAATACCCCAGTCGGATTCAGTACTTC. The rearrangement links TRBV23-1 to TRBJ2-4; D is undetermined. TRBV23-1 is given ORF status, its function remaining uncertain. V was shortened by 1 base and J by 10 bases, with 11 bases between the two germline ends. This CDR3 is 13 amino acids long.

V and J are TRBV6-2 or TRBV6-3 and TRBJ1-1; D remains unclear. V was shortened by 2 bases and J by 7 bases, with 11 bases between the two germline ends. This CDR3 has 13 amino acids. Germline CDR1 reads MNHEY; CDR2 reads SVGEGT. The CDR3 is CASSYVAAFEAFF. CDR3 bases: TGTGCCAGCAGTTACGTGGCAGCCTTTGAAGCTTTCTTT.

The chain uses TRBV4-1 and TRBJ2-5, with D unclear. The CDR3 runs to 13 residues. With 0 bases removed from V and 4 bases from J, the gap between germline ends came to 6 bases. Germline CDR1 and CDR2: MGHRA and YSYEKL. The CDR3 coding sequence is TGCGCCAGCAGCCAAGATTCTGGAGAGACCCAGTACTTC. It codes for CASSQDSGETQYF.

This clone was picked up one time. The genes are TRBV6-5 and TRBJ1-6, with a tentative D call TRBD1 (5 bases). Deletions cut 5 bases from V and 9 bases from J, with 14 bases between. Germline CDR1 reads MNHEY; CDR2 reads SVGAGI. CDR3 length equals 14 residues. The CDR3 is CASSRNQGGSPLHF. For the CDR3, the DNA is TGTGCCAGCAGTAGGAATCAGGGTGGTTCACCCCTCCACTTT.

The chain uses TRBV5-6 and TRBJ2-7, with 10 bases matching TRBD1. The germline CDR1 and CDR2 sequences are SGHDT and YYEEEE. The V and J ends lost 0 bases and 2 bases, in that order; junction bases with no gene match: 2. The CDR3 loop spans 15 amino acids. The DNA of the CDR3 is TGTGCCAGCAGCTTGGTGGGACAGGGGACCTACGAGCAGTACTTC. It is translated as CASSLVGQGTYEQYF. Together with reference TRBV5-6 and TRBJ2-7, the CDR3 gives the full variable domain: DAGVTQSPTHLIKTRGQQVTLRCSPKSGHDTVSWYQQALGQGPQFIFQYYEEEERQRGNFPDRFSGHQFPNYSSELNVNALLLGDSALYLCASSLVGQGTYEQYFGPGTRLTVT.

This chain links TRBV19 with TRBJ1-2, with D perhaps TRBD1 (5 bases). V was cut by 7 bases and J by 4 bases, with 16 bases left in between. Germline V gene data show CDR1 as LNHDA and CDR2 as SQIVND (reference sequence). The CDR3 runs 14 residues. The CDR3 reads CASTPLGQFYGYTF. The CDR3 region has the DNA TGTGCCAGTACCCCCTTGGGGCAGTTCTATGGCTACACCTTC.

The V call is TRBV6-6, the J call TRBJ1-2; D gene unclear. The CDR3 covers 15 residues. V lost 0 bases to trimming and J lost 0 bases, with 8 bases between them. CDR1 and CDR2 from the germline V gene are MNHNY and SVGAGI (reference sequence). This CDR3 is CASSYSPLANYGYTF. CDR3 coding DNA: TGTGCCAGCAGTTACTCGCCGCTAGCTAACTATGGCTACACCTTC.